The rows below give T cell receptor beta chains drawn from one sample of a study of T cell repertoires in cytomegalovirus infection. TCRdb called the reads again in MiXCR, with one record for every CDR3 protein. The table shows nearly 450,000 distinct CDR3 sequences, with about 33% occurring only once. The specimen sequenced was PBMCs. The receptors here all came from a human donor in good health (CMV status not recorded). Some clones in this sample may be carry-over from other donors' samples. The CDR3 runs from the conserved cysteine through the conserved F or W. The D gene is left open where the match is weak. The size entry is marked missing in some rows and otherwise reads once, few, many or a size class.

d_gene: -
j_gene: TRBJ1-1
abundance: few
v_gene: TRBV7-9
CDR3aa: CASRPRQNTEAFF
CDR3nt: TGTGCCAGCAGGCCCCGACAGAACACTGAAGCTTTCTTT

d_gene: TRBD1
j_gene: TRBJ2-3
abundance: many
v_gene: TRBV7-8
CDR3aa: CASSLYGQGIDTQYF
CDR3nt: TGTGCCAGCAGCTTATACGGACAGGGGATAGATACGCAGTATTTT

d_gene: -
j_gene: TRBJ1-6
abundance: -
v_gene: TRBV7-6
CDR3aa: CASSLAGQDAILGPLHF
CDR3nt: TGTGCCAGCAGCTTAGCGGGCCAGGACGCTATCCTAGGCCCCCTCCACTTT

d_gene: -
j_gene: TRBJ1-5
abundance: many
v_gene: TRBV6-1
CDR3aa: CASRESNQPQHF
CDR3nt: TGTGCCAGCAGGGAAAGCAATCAGCCCCAGCATTTT

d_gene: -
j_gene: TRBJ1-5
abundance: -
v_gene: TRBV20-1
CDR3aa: CSAKGGGKPQHF
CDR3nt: TGCAGTGCTAAGGGAGGGGGAAAGCCCCAGCATTTT

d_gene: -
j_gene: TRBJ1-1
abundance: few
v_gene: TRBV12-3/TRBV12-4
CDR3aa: CASTSGTANTEAFF
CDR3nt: TGTGCCAGCACTTCCGGGACGGCGAACACTGAAGCTTTCTTT

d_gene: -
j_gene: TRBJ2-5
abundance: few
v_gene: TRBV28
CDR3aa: CATEDLGRTEETQYF
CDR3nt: TGTGCCACCGAGGACTTGGGACGGACCGAAGAGACCCAGTACTTC

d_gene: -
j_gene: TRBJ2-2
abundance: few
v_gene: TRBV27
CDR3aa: CASRAGLGTGELFF
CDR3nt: TGTGCCAGCAGGGCGGGGCTAGGCACCGGGGAGCTGTTTTTT

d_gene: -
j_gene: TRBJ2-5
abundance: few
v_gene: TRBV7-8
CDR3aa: CASSLFWDTKYF
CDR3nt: TGTGCAAGCAGCTTATTTTGGGATACCAAGTACTTC

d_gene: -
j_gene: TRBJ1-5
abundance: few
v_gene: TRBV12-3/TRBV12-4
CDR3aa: CASTKGGQRAQPQHF
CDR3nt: TGTGCCAGCACCAAAGGGGGGCAGAGGGCTCAGCCCCAGCATTTT

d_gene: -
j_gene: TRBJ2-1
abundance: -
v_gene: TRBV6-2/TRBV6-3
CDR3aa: CASSPRDSTYNEQFF
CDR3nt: TGTGCCAGCAGTCCCCGGGACTCGACCTACAATGAGCAGTTCTTC

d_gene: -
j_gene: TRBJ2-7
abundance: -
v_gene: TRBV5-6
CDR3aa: CASSLGAYSYEQYF
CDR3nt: TGTGCCAGCAGCCTCGGAGCGTATTCCTACGAGCAGTACTTC

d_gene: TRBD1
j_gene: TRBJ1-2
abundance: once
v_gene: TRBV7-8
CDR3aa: CASSLPGGTAGYTF
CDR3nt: TGTGCCAGCAGCTTACCAGGCGGGACAGCTGGCTACACCTTC

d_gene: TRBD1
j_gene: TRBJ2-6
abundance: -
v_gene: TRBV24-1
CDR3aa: CATSGNEDRGPGANVLTF
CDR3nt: TGTGCCACCAGTGGGAACGAAGACAGGGGGCCTGGGGCCAACGTCCTGACTTTC

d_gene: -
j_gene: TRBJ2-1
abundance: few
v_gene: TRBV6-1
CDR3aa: CASSTESGGPDNEQFF
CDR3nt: TGTGCCAGCAGTACCGAGTCCGGGGGGCCAGACAATGAGCAGTTCTTC

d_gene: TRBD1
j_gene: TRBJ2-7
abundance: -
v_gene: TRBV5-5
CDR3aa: CASSLGSGQAPYEQYF
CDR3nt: TGTGCCAGCAGCTTGGGGTCGGGACAGGCGCCCTACGAGCAGTACTTC

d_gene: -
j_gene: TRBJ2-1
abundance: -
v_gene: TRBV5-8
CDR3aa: CASSTLGGSYNEQFF
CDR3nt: TGTGCCAGCAGCACCCTGGGTGGTTCCTACAATGAGCAGTTCTTC

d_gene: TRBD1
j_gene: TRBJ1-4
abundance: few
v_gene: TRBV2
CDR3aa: CASSVQTGLSDELFF
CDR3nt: TGTGCCAGCAGTGTACAGACAGGGTTAAGTGATGAACTGTTTTTT

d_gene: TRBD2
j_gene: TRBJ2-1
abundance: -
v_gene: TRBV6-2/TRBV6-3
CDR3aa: CASRLTSGGARVNEQFF
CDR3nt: TGTGCCAGCAGGTTGACTAGCGGGGGGGCCAGGGTCAATGAGCAGTTCTTC

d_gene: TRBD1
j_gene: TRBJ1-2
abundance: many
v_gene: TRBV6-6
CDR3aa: CASTITGGSAGYTF
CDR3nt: TGTGCCAGCACCATAACAGGGGGTTCCGCTGGCTACACCTTC

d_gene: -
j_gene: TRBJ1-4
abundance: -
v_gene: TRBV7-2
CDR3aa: CAISLNRVEKLFF
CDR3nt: TGTGCAATCAGCTTGAACAGGGTTGAAAAACTGTTTTTT

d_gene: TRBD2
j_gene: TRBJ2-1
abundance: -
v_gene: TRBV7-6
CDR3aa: CASSFLAGRDEQFF
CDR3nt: TGTGCCAGCAGCTTTTTAGCGGGGAGGGATGAGCAGTTCTTC

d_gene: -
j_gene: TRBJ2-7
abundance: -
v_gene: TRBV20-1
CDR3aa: CSADRHYEQYF
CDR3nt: TGCAGTGCCGACAGACACTACGAGCAGTACTTC

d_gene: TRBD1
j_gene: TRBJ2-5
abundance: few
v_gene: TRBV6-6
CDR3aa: CASRYGQELQETQYF
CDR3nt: TGTGCCAGCAGATACGGACAGGAGCTCCAAGAGACCCAGTACTTC

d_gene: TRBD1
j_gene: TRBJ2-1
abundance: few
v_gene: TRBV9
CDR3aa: CASSPGTGSLLPHHEQFF
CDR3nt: TGTGCCAGCAGCCCCGGGACAGGAAGCCTTCTCCCCCACCATGAGCAGTTCTTC

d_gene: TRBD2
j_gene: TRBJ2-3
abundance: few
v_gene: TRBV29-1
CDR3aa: CSVRAGGDTQYF
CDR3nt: TGCAGCGTACGGGCGGGGGGTGATACGCAGTATTTT

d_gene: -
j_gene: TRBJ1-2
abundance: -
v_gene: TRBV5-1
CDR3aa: CASSLGAGIYGYTF
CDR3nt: TGCGCCAGCAGCTTGGGGGCAGGGATCTATGGCTACACCTTC

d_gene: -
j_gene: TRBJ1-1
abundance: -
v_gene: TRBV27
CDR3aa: CASILRGGNTEAFF
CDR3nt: TGTGCCAGCATATTACGAGGAGGGAACACTGAAGCTTTCTTT

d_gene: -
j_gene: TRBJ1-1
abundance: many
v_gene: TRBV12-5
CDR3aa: CASGLMTGGNTEAFF
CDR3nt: TGTGCTAGTGGTTTGATGACTGGGGGAAACACTGAAGCTTTCTTT

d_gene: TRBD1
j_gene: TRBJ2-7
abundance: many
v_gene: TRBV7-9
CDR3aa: CASSFRDRDRGEQYF
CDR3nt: TGTGCCAGCAGCTTCCGGGACAGAGATCGGGGCGAGCAGTACTTC

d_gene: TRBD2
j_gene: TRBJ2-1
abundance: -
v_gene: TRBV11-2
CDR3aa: CASSQTLGTAGGPGEQFF
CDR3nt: TGTGCCAGCAGCCAGACCTTGGGAACAGCGGGGGGGCCTGGTGAGCAGTTCTTC

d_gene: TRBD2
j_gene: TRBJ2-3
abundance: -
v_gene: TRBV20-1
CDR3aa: CSASLAGETDTQYF
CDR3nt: TGCAGTGCTAGCCTAGCGGGGGAAACAGATACGCAGTATTTT

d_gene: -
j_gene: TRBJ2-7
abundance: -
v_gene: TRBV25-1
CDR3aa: CASSESGTGAYEQYF
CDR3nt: TGTGCCAGCAGTGAGTCCGGGACTGGAGCCTACGAGCAGTACTTC

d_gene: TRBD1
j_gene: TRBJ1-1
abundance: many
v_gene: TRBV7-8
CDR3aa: CASSLEDRGYGTEAFF
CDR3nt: TGTGCCAGCAGCTTAGAGGACAGGGGATATGGCACTGAAGCTTTCTTT

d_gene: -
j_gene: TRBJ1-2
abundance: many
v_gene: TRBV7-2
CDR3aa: CASSQFSGLYGYTF
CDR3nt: TGTGCCAGCAGCCAATTCTCGGGACTTTATGGCTACACCTTC

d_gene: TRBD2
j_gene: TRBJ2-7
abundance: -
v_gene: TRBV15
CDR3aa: CATSREASGGYEQYF
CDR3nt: TGTGCCACCAGCAGAGAAGCTAGCGGGGGCTACGAGCAGTACTTC

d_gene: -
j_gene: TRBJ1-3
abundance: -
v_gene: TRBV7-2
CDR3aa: CASSSGRGAGNTIYF
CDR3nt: TGTGCCAGCAGCTCCGGCAGGGGAGCTGGAAACACCATATATTTT

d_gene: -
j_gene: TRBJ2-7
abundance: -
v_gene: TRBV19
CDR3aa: CASRRSTDNSYEQYF
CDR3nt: TGTGCCAGCCGGCGATCGACAGATAATTCCTACGAGCAGTACTTC

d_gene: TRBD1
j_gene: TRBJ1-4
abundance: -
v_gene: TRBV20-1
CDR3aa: CSARPSGQGTHEKLFF
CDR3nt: TGCAGTGCTAGACCCTCGGGACAGGGTACCCATGAAAAACTGTTTTTT

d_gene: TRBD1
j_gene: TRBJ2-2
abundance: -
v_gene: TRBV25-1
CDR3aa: CASSASTGDAGELFF
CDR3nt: TGTGCCAGCAGTGCCTCGACAGGGGATGCCGGGGAGCTGTTTTTT

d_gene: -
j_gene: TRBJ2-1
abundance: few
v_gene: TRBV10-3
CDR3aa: CAIKGGTIFSYNEQFF
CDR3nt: TGTGCCATCAAGGGCGGGACAATCTTCTCCTACAATGAGCAGTTCTTC

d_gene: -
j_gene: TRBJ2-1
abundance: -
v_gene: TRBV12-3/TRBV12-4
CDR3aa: CASGPSYNEQFF
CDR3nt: TGTGCCAGCGGTCCCTCCTACAATGAGCAGTTCTTC

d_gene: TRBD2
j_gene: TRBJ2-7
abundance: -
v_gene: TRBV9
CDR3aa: CASSPGGSGGPSSYEQYF
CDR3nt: TGTGCCAGCAGCCCCGGGGGTAGCGGGGGCCCCAGCTCCTACGAGCAGTACTTC

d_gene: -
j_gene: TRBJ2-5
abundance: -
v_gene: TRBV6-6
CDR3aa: CATKSSDFYQYF
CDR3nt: TGTGCCACCAAAAGTTCCGACTTTTACCAGTACTTC

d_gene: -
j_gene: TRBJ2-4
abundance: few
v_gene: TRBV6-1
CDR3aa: CASSEAHMVAKNIQYF
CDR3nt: TGTGCCAGCAGTGAAGCTCACATGGTAGCCAAAAACATTCAGTACTTC

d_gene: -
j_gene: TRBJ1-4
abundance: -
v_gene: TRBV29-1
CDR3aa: CSVTSGETNEKLFF
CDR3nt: TGCAGCGTCACGTCGGGAGAGACTAATGAAAAACTGTTTTTT

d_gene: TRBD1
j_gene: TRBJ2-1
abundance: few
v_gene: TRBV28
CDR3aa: CASSEPGGPTDNEQFF
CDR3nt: TGTGCCAGCAGTGAACCAGGGGGCCCGACAGACAATGAGCAGTTCTTC

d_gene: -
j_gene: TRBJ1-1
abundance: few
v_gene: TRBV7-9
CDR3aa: CASSHEGTEAFF
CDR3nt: TGTGCCAGCAGTCATGAAGGCACTGAAGCTTTCTTT

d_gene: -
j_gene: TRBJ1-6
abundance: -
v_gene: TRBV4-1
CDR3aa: CASSQPSYNSPLHF
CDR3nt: TGCGCCAGCAGCCAACCCTCCTATAATTCACCCCTCCACTTT